Here is one T cell receptor (beta chain) with its context. Antigen unknown. The assay was immunoSEQ multiplex PCR, and TCRdb's table has in-frame clones only and misses some. The sample carries around 40,000 clones, roughly four fifths recorded once. Using viral peptide pools, the ViraFEST assay grew out antigen-specific CD4+ T cells prior to sequencing. Following culture for around 10 days, CD4+ T cells were isolated. The person had PCR-confirmed SARS-CoV-2 infection between March and December 2020. The sample belongs to a study of vaccination effects on CD4 cells after COVID-19. Overall study findings and caveats: Late post-vaccination samples showed marked contraction of infection- and vaccine-induced clones.

CDR3 length: 14 amino acids. Germline V CDR1 and CDR2: PRHDT, FYEKMQ (reference sequence). Deletions cut 3 bases from V and 0 bases from J, with 8 bases between. The clonotype originates from a human donor who had a prior SARS-CoV-2 infection. The J gene is TRBJ2-5, the V gene TRBV13; TRBD2 might be the D (5 bases). The source was CD4+ T cells from PBMCs cultured with a peptide pool, collected before COVID-19 vaccination. The DNA of the CDR3 is TGTGCCAGCAGCTTCGGGGTGAACCAAGAGACCCAGTACTTC. This gives the protein CASSFGVNQETQYF.